This T cell receptor beta chain originates from a study of shared clonotypes between healthy human individuals. Assay: immunoSEQ multiplex PCR; the TCRdb copy retains only in-frame clones and omits some. The sample lists roughly 2.5 million clones, around nine tenths occurring once. The CDR3 contains 17 residues. Germline CDR1 SGHRS, CDR2 YFSETQ. Trimming at V came to 0 bases and at J to 5 bases, leaving 9 bases not matched to a gene. Source material: naive CD4+ T cells sorted from blood. Documented subset: CD45RA+ positively selected. The V gene is TRBV5-1, the J gene TRBJ2-1, with 9 bases identical to TRBD1. This TCR derives from a man younger than 30 in good health. This CDR3 reads CASSLETGTGSNNEQFF. CDR3 in DNA: TGCGCCAGCAGCTTGGAAACCGGGACAGGGAGTAACAATGAGCAGTTCTTC.